This TCR beta chain was recorded in a study of monozygotic twins with inflammatory bowel disease. Broader study findings: Healthy twins showed more clonotype sharing with others than IBD patients, especially patients with disease activity.

This CDR3 spans 14 amino acids. Germline V gene lookup returns CDR1 SGHTA and CDR2 FQGTGA. On this clonotype: Antigen unknown.

Starting material for each TCR library was around 3,600 ng of total RNA. TCRdb re-called the 5' RACE reads and shows each CDR3 protein once, DNA omitted. The sample holds about 380,000 distinct CDR3 sequences. V gene TRBV7-3 combines with J gene TRBJ1-6. Sequencing used blood. The TCR sequence derives from a human donor with ulcerative colitis or Crohn's disease, or a healthy co-twin of an affected twin (not recorded which). CDR3 amino acids: CASSTGTSNSPLHF.